Below, 21 T cell receptor beta chains from the same sample are listed, as sequenced in a study of blood T cell repertoires in COVID-19 (TCRdb year 2020). The library was generated by the immunoSEQ multiplex PCR assay. Drawn from immuneACCESS, this table holds only the in-frame rearrangements with V and J called that TCRdb kept. Clones are partly lost; checked studies trace under half to an unresolved V gene and leave the rest unexplained. The sample table records over 150,000 clones; about four fifths of these occur just once. In total, the top ten clones hold 3.2% of the sample. The sample comprised PBMCs or T cells enriched from blood (not recorded which). Receptor source: a woman aged 25-40 years who had recovered from COVID-19.

A single count supports this clone. The gene calls are TRBV7-8 and TRBJ1-5, with 7 positions matching TRBD1. Germline assignment: CDR1 SGHVS and CDR2 FQNEAQ. J gave up 4 bases and V 0 bases, and 0 bases lay outside the gene matches. The CDR3 has 14 amino acids. The CDR3 loop is CASSLADRNQPQHF. The DNA for the CDR3 is TGTGCCAGCAGCTTAGCGGACAGGAATCAGCCCCAGCATTTT.

The V call is TRBV3-1 (or the pseudogene TRBV3-2), the J call TRBJ2-3; 7 nucleotides align to TRBD2. This CDR3 is built from 16 residues. V lost 0 bases to trimming and J lost 3 bases; unmatched junction nucleotides: 6. CDR1 is LGHDT and CDR2 is YNNKEL in the germline V gene (reference sequence). The CDR3 here is CASSQERGLSTDTQYF. The CDR3 nucleotides are TGTGCCAGCAGCCAAGAACGGGGACTATCGACAGATACGCAGTATTTT.

This chain connects TRBV28 to TRBJ1-2; D might be TRBD1 (6 bases). CDR1 is MDHEN, CDR2 SYDVKM, per germline. This CDR3 comprises 13 residues. The ends were cut back, 10 bases at V and 5 bases at J, with 17 bases in the middle. The CDR3 bases are TGTGCCACCGATACAGGGATGGGTTATGGCTACACCTTC. It translates to CATDTGMGYGYTF.

V usage is TRBV18 and J usage is TRBJ1-1; D perhaps matches TRBD1 (5 bases). The germline V gene encodes CDR1 KGHSH and CDR2 LQKENI. V lost 4 bases, J lost 2 bases, and 14 bases lay in between. This CDR3 comprises 15 residues. The CDR3 here is CASSQNTGVNTEAFF. In DNA, the CDR3 is TGTGCCAGCTCACAGAACACAGGTGTCAACACTGAAGCTTTCTTT.

V and J are TRBV7-9 and TRBJ1-2, with 9 positions matching TRBD1. Looked up from germline, CDR1 is SEHNR and CDR2 is FQNEAQ (reference sequence). V shed 0 bases and J 6 bases; nucleotides not matched to a gene: 5. The CDR3 consists of 15 residues. DNA for the CDR3: TGTGCCAGCAGCTTAGCCCCGACAGGGGGTGATGGCTACACCTTC. It is translated as CASSLAPTGGDGYTF.

The rearrangement uses TRBV2 and TRBJ1-2, with unresolved D. The ends were cut back, 7 bases at V and 4 bases at J, with 10 bases in the middle. Germline CDR1 reads SNHLY; CDR2 reads FYNNEI. The CDR3 totals 12 residues. The CDR3 protein is CASTLELYGYTF. Written as DNA, the CDR3 is TGTGCCAGCACTCTGGAGCTCTATGGCTACACCTTC.

This clone was seen only once. This chain uses TRBV28 with TRBJ1-2, with D perhaps matching TRBD1 (6 bases). The CDR3 totals 13 residues. Germline CDR1 and CDR2: MDHEN and SYDVKM. Trimming removed 10 bases from V and 5 bases from J, with 17 bases in between. CDR3 DNA sequence: TGTGCCACCACTGTACAGGGCCGATATGGCTACACCTTC. As protein: CATTVQGRYGYTF.

V and J are TRBV19 and TRBJ2-5; D possibly corresponds to TRBD2 (5 bases). Between the trimmed V and J ends, which lost 7 bases and 5 bases, there was a span of 14 bases. Per the germline V gene, CDR1 is LNHDA and CDR2 is SQIVND (reference sequence). This CDR3 is 13 amino acids long. The CDR3 coding sequence is TGTGCCAGTAAGACCGCGGGCATGGAGACCCAGTACTTC. It encodes CASKTAGMETQYF.

The CDR3 nucleotides are TGTGCCAGCACCCTTTTCTGGGACAGGACTTGGAGCAATCAGCCCCAGCATTTT. Its translation: CASTLFWDRTWSNQPQHF. This chain joins TRBV28 and TRBJ1-5; TRBD1 agrees at 8 bases. J gave up 1 base and V 7 bases, and 15 bases lay outside the gene matches. The CDR3 length is 18 residues. Per germline, CDR1 MDHEN and CDR2 SYDVKM. The full variable domain, rest sourced from reference TRBV28 and TRBJ1-5, is DVKVTQSSRYLVKRTGEKVFLECVQDMDHENMFWYRQDPGLGLRLIYFSYDVKMKEKGDIPEGYSVSREKKERFSLILESASTNQTSMYLCASTLFWDRTWSNQPQHFGDGTRLSIL.

This clone was seen a few times. This chain connects TRBV10-3 to TRBJ1-2; no reliable D call. Trimming stripped 0 bases from V and 9 bases from J, with 11 bases between. CDR1 and CDR2 from the germline V gene are ENHRY and SYGVKD. The CDR3 runs to 13 residues. CDR3 loop: CAISESAAASYTF. In DNA, the CDR3 is TGTGCCATCAGTGAGTCGGCAGCGGCGAGCTACACCTTC.

This chain connects TRBV21-1 to TRBJ1-1; the listed D gene, TRBD1, was not tested against the DNA. TRBV21-1 is described as a pseudogene. This CDR3 has 16 residues. This chain's CDR3 is CASSKAADTKNTEAFF. DNA for the CDR3: TGTGCCAGCAGCAAAGCGGCGGACACCAAGAACACTGAAGCTTTCTTT.

This clone was seen only once. V is TRBV2 and J is TRBJ2-3; 7 bases are shared with TRBD1. The germline CDR1 and CDR2 sequences are SNHLY and FYNNEI. The CDR3 has 16 residues. V trimming: 6 bases; J trimming: 0 bases; junction bases outside the gene matches: 9. CDR3 sequence (DNA): TGTGCCAGCAGCGAGACAGGGTCCGATAGCACAGATACGCAGTATTTT. It specifies CASSETGSDSTDTQYF. Using reference TRBV2 and TRBJ2-3 for the parts outside the CDR3, the full variable domain is EPEVTQTPSHQVTQMGQEVILRCVPISNHLYFYWYRQILGQKVEFLVSFYNNEISEKSEIFDDQFSVERPDGSNFTLKIRSTKLEDSAMYFCASSETGSDSTDTQYFGPGTRLTVL.

CDR3: CASSQDHTGPWTEAFF. The CDR3 bases are TGTGCCAGCAGCCAAGATCACACAGGCCCCTGGACTGAAGCTTTCTTT. The chain joins TRBV4-2 to TRBJ1-1; possible D gene TRBD1, 5 bases. CDR3 length: 16 residues. CDR1 and CDR2 from the germline V gene are LGHNA and YNFKEQ. V was cut by 0 bases and J by 5 bases, with 16 bases left in between.

V is TRBV28 and J is TRBJ2-3, with 8 bases matching TRBD2. Germline values: CDR1 MDHEN, CDR2 SYDVKM. V lost 1 base and J lost 0; bases outside the gene matches: 9. This CDR3 contains 18 residues. The CDR3 loop reads CASSLLGAGVSSTDTQYF. For the CDR3, the DNA is TGTGCCAGCAGTTTATTGGGAGCGGGAGTGTCTAGCACAGATACGCAGTATTTT. Supplemented by reference TRBV28 and TRBJ2-3, the full variable domain reads DVKVTQSSRYLVKRTGEKVFLECVQDMDHENMFWYRQDPGLGLRLIYFSYDVKMKEKGDIPEGYSVSREKKERFSLILESASTNQTSMYLCASSLLGAGVSSTDTQYFGPGTRLTVL.

The chain couples TRBV5-1 to TRBJ1-1; D possibly corresponds to TRBD1 (6 bases). V gave up 4 bases and J gave up 5 bases, with 18 bases separating them. Germline CDR1 SGHRS, CDR2 YFSETQ. The CDR3 has 15 residues. In nucleotides, the CDR3 is TGCGCCAGCAGCACATTACAGGGCCCGGGTACTGAAGCTTTCTTT. Amino acid sequence: CASSTLQGPGTEAFF.

Written as DNA, the CDR3 is TGTGCCAGTAGTATAACACCCATGAACACTGAAGCTTTCTTT. Its translation: CASSITPMNTEAFF. V and J are TRBV19 and TRBJ1-1, with unresolved D. The germline gives CDR1 LNHDA, CDR2 SQIVND (reference sequence). The CDR3 totals 14 residues. V was trimmed by 2 bases and J by 0 bases, leaving 7 bases between them. The complete variable domain, with remaining parts taken from reference TRBV19 and TRBJ1-1, reads DGGITQSPKYLFRKEGQNVTLSCEQNLNHDAMYWYRQDPGQGLRLIYYSQIVNDFQKGDIAEGYSVSREKKESFPLTVTSAQKNPTAFYLCASSITPMNTEAFFGQGTRLTVV.

This clone was observed once. The rearrangement joins TRBV5-1 to TRBJ2-5, with D perhaps TRBD2 (5 bases). Trimming removed 0 bases at V and 1 base at J, with 7 bases between. The germline V gene has CDR1 SGHRS and CDR2 YFSETQ. The CDR3 sequence is 14 residues long. The CDR3 DNA reads as TGCGCCAGCAGCTTGGGGAGCGGCCAAGAGACCCAGTACTTC. Translating it yields CASSLGSGQETQYF.

The chain employs TRBV5-5 and TRBJ2-7; perhaps TRBD2 as D (6 bases). There are 11 residues in the CDR3. The germline CDR1 and CDR2 sequences are SGHKS and YYEKEE (reference sequence). V was pared by 6 bases and J by 10 bases, with 14 bases between. In DNA form, the CDR3 reads TGTGCCAGCACCCGGGGGATCAAACAGTACGTC. Encoded protein: CASTRGIKQYV.

V and J are TRBV7-2 and TRBJ1-6, with 9 bases identical to TRBD1. Germline V gene data show CDR1 as SGHTA and CDR2 as FQGNSA. Trimming removed 5 bases from V and 9 bases from J; junction bases left unmatched: 11. This CDR3 has 16 residues. CDR3 protein: CASSPGQGGEGSPLHF. DNA of the CDR3: TGTGCCAGCAGCCCGGGACAGGGAGGTGAGGGTTCACCCCTCCACTTT.

This rearrangement joins TRBV14 to TRBJ1-2; D may be TRBD1 (5 bases). Trimming pared 1 base from V and 8 bases from J, leaving 14 bases between. This CDR3 has 14 residues. Germline lookup yields CDR1 SGHDN and CDR2 FVKESK. The chain's CDR3 is CASSQVAGPSGYTF. CDR3 DNA sequence: TGTGCCAGCAGCCAAGTAGCGGGACCGAGCGGCTACACCTTC.

This sequence joins TRBV25-1 and TRBJ2-6; D is possibly TRBD1 (6 bases). Germline V gene sequence: CDR1 MGHDK, CDR2 SYGVNS. The germline V and J ends were trimmed by 6 bases and 0 bases, with 12 bases remaining between them. The CDR3 length is 16 residues. The CDR3 here is CASRRQDPSGANVLTF. The CDR3 bases are TGTGCCAGCAGACGACAGGATCCCTCTGGGGCCAACGTCCTGACTTTC.